This TCR beta chain was retrieved from a study of T cell responses to AZD1222 COVID-19 vaccine. Study-wide results and limits: Across spike, vaccine-associated CD4 TCRs were found, dominant at 160-218 and 743-854.

The CDR3 is made up of 13 amino acids. Trimming took 4 bases from V and 5 from J, leaving 14 bases between them. Germline CDR1 is GTSNPN and CDR2 is SVGIG (reference sequence). Data came from immunoSEQ multiplex PCR; TCRdb stores just in-frame clones and leaves some out. The repertoire holds fewer than 150,000 clones, with roughly 93% as singletons. Turning to this clone: Its cognate antigen is unknown.

Sequences were derived from peripheral blood, sampled 28 days after the second AZD1222 dose. This sequence was found in an adult who received the AZD1222 COVID-19 vaccine. V is TRBV30 and J is TRBJ2-5, with D possibly being TRBD1 or TRBD2 (6 bases each). This chain's CDR3 is CAWKGQGRETQYF. CDR3 DNA: TGTGCCTGGAAGGGTCAGGGGAGGGAGACCCAGTACTTC.